This T cell receptor (beta chain) was recorded in a study of memory CD4+ T cells and cytomegalovirus serostatus. Per the original methods: After removing out-of-frame reads, millions of distinct TCRbeta sequences remained. Sequencing used immunoSEQ multiplex PCR; TCRdb keeps in-frame clones, though not all of them. D and trimming were read from the DNA, whereas the V and J calls and clone size are those reported in that table. This repertoire shows 60,000 to 70,000 clones, around three quarters found once; its top ten account for 0.5% to 0.55%. In this sample, this clone turned up a few times. Its antigen remains unknown. Per the germline V gene, CDR1 is MGHRA and CDR2 is YSYEKL. V shed 3 bases and J 0 bases; nucleotides not matched to a gene: 7. This CDR3 has 16 residues. Single viable CD3+CD4+CD8-CD45RO+ cells were sorted as the memory CD4+ T cells. Broader study findings: Median bootstrapped AUC for CMV status was about 0.95 originally, roughly 0.92 US-trained. Of under 200 reported CMV TCRbeta sequences, under 70 were found in memory CD4+ repertoires.

The TCR was taken from an adult in good health and CMV-seronegative. Some clones in this sample may be carry-over from other donors' samples. Input material: memory CD4+ T cells from blood. The chain recombines TRBV4-1 with TRBJ2-7, with 8 positions matching TRBD2. The CDR3 region is CASSQFYSGASYEQYF. In nucleotides, the CDR3 is TGCGCCAGCAGCCAGTTCTATAGCGGGGCCTCCTACGAGCAGTACTTC.